The clone carrying this T cell receptor beta chain showed up just once. These data are taken from a study of T cell changes during pregnancy in multiple sclerosis. V dropped 1 base and J dropped 8 bases, with 9 bases sitting between them. Germline CDR1 SQVTM, CDR2 ANQGSEA. The CDR3 covers 12 residues. Generated by immunoSEQ multiplex PCR, the TCRdb table keeps only in-frame clones and is missing some. The sample yields about 56,000 clones, about 87% seen once. The sample taken for sequencing was peripheral blood from another person, used as feeder cells. The receptor's source is a human donor whose cells served as feeder cells for cultures in a pregnancy study. The chain has TRBV29-1 and TRBJ2-1, with D possibly TRBD1 on 6 matching bases. Written as DNA, the CDR3 is TGCAGCGTTGAAGGGGGGCTTGATGAGCAGTTCTTC. Its protein is CSVEGGLDEQFF.